This TCR beta chain was documented in a study of blood T cell repertoires in COVID-19. Overall study: There were acute and convalescent COVID-19 samples, and they came from the United States, Italy and Spain. T cells, B-cell-depleted T cells, or PBMCs supplied cDNA or gDNA.

TCRdb's copy holds only in-frame clones and misses some; the assay was immunoSEQ multiplex PCR. The data show approximately 210,000 clones, 83% seen once. The CDR3 extends over 14 amino acids. The germline gives CDR1 MDHEN, CDR2 SYDVKM. After removal of 8 bases from V and 7 bases from J, the junction contained 5 bases not matched to a gene. The chain links TRBV28 to TRBJ2-1, with TRBD2 matching 13 bases. The clonotype comes from a woman in her 70s with active or convalescent COVID-19. The sample was peripheral blood. CDR3 DNA sequence: TGTGCCAGCGGACTAGCGGGAGTCTTTAATGAGCAGTTCTTC. Translating it yields CASGLAGVFNEQFF.